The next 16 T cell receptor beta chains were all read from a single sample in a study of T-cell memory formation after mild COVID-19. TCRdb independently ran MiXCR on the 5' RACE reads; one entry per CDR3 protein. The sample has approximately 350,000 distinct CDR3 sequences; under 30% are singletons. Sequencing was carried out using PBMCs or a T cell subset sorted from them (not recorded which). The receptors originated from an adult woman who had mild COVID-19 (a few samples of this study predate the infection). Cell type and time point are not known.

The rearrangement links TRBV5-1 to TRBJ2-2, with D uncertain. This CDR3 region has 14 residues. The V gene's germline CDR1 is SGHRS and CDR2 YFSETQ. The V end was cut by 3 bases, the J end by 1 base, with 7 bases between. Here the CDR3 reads CASSSTVNTGELFF. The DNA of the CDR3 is TGCGCCAGCAGCTCGACTGTGAACACCGGGGAGCTGTTTTTT.

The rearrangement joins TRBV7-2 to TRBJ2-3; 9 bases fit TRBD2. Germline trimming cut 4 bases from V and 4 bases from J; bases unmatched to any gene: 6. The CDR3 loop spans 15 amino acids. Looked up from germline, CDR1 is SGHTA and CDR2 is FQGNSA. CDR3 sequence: CASSSQAGGPDTQYF. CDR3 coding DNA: TGTGCCAGCAGCTCCCAAGCGGGAGGTCCAGATACGCAGTATTTT.

The CDR3 nucleotides are TGTGCCAGCAGCCAACAAACTCGGGCTAGCGTGAACACCGGGGAGCTGTTTTTT. It encodes CASSQQTRASVNTGELFF. The chain has TRBV3-1 and TRBJ2-2, with a weak D call TRBD2 (6 bases). The CDR3 is made up of 18 amino acids. With 2 bases removed from V and 1 base from J, the gap between germline ends came to 17 bases. CDR1 and CDR2 (germline): LGHDT, YNNKEL (reference sequence).

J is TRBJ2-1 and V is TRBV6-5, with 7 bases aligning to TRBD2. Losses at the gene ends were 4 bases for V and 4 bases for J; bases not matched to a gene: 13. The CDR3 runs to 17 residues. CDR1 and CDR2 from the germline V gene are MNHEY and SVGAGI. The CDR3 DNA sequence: TGTGCCAGCAGTTTGGGACTACCTTTTGGGGATTACAATGAGCAGTTCTTC. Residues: CASSLGLPFGDYNEQFF.

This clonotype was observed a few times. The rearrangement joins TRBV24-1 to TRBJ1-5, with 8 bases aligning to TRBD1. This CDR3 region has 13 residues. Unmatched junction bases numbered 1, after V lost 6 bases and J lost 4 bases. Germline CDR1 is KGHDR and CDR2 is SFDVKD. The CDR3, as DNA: TGTGCCACCAGTACAGGGGGGAATCAGCCCCAGCATTTT. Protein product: CATSTGGNQPQHF.

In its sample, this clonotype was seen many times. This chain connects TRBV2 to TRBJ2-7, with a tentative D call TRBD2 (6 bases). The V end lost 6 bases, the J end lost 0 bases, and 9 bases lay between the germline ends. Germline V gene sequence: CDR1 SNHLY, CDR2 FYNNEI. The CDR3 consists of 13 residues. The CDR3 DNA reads TGTGCCAGCAGGGGGGGTCCCTCCTACGAGCAGTACTTC. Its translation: CASRGGPSYEQYF. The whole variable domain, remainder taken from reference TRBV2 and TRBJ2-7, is EPEVTQTPSHQVTQMGQEVILRCVPISNHLYFYWYRQILGQKVEFLVSFYNNEISEKSEIFDDQFSVERPDGSNFTLKIRSTKLEDSAMYFCASRGGPSYEQYFGPGTRLTVT.

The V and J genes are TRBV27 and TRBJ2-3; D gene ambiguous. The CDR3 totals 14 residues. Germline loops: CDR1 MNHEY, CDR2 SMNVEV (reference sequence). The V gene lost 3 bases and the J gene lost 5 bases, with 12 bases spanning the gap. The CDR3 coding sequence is TGTGCCAGCAGTTTCGCAGCCCCACTAGATACGCAGTATTTT. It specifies CASSFAAPLDTQYF.

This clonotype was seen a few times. CDR3 coding DNA: TGTGCCAGCAGGCCGGGACATACCTACGAGCAGTACTTC. This sequence encodes CASRPGHTYEQYF. This chain joins TRBV6-1 and TRBJ2-7; weak D call: TRBD1 (6 bases). Germline CDR1 and CDR2: MNHNS and SASEGT. Trimming left V 6 bases short and J 2 bases short, with 11 bases between. This CDR3 is built from 13 residues.

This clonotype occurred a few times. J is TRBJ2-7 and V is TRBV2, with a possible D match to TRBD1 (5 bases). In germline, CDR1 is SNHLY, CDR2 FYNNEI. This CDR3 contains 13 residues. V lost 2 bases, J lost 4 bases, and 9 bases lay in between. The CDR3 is CASSEIAGYEQYF. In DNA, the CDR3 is TGTGCCAGCAGTGAAATTGCAGGGTACGAGCAGTACTTC. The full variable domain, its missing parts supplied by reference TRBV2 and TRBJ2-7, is EPEVTQTPSHQVTQMGQEVILRCVPISNHLYFYWYRQILGQKVEFLVSFYNNEISEKSEIFDDQFSVERPDGSNFTLKIRSTKLEDSAMYFCASSEIAGYEQYFGPGTRLTVT.

CDR3 sequence reads: CASSRGGSDYEQYF. CDR3 DNA: TGTGCCAGCAGCAGGGGCGGGAGCGACTACGAGCAGTACTTC. The chain recombines TRBV6-2 or TRBV6-3 with TRBJ2-7; a weak D match, TRBD2 (7 bases). The V gene lost 6 bases and the J gene lost 3 bases, with 15 bases spanning the gap. The length of the CDR3 is 14 residues. Germline V gene lookup returns CDR1 MNHEY and CDR2 SVGEGT.

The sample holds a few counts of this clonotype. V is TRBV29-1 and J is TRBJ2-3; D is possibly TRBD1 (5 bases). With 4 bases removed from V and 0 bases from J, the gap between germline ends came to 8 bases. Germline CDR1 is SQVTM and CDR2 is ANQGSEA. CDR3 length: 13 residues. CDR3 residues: CSVVTASTDTQYF. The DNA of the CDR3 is TGCAGCGTTGTGACAGCTAGCACAGATACGCAGTATTTT.

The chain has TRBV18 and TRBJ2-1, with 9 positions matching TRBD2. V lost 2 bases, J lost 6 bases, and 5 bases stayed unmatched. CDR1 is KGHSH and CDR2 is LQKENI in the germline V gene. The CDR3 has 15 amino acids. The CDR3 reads CASSPWREGLNEQFF. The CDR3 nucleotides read TGTGCCAGCTCACCATGGCGGGAGGGCCTCAATGAGCAGTTCTTC. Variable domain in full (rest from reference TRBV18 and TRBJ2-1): NAGVMQNPRHLVRRRGQEARLRCSPMKGHSHVYWYRQLPEEGLKFMVYLQKENIIDESGMPKERFSAEFPKEGPSILRIQQVVRGDSAAYFCASSPWREGLNEQFFGPGTRLTVL.

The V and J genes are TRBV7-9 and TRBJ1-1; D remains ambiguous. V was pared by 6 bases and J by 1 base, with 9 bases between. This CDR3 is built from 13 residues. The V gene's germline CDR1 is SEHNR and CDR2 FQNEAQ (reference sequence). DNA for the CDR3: TGTGCCAGCAGGCCGGCTGGGAACACTGAAGCTTTCTTT. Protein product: CASRPAGNTEAFF.

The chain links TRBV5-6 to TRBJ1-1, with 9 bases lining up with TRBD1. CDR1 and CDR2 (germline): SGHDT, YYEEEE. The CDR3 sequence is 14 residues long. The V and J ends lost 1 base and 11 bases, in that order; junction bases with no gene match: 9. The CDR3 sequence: CASSLLDRGFGAFF. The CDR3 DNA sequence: TGTGCCAGCAGCTTGCTGGACAGGGGATTTGGGGCTTTCTTT.

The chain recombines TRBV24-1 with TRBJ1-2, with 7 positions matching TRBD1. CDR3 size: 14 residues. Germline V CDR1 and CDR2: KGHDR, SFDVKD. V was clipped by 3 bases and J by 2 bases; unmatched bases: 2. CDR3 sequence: CATSDATGNYGYTF. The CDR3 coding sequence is TGTGCCACCAGTGATGCGACAGGGAACTATGGCTACACCTTC.

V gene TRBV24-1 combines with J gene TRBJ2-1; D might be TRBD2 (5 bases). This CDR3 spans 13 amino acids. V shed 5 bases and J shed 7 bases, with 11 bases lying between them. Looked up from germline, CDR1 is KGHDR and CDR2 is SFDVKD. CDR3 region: CATSVVPGNEQFF. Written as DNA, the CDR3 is TGTGCCACCAGTGTCGTTCCGGGAAATGAGCAGTTCTTC.